The source of this TCR beta chain is a study of T cell responses to AZD1222 COVID-19 vaccine. The wider study: The study pooled second doses at about 4 or about 12 weeks.

Only in-frame clones appear in the TCRdb table, and some are missing; sequencing was by immunoSEQ multiplex PCR. The table records about 160,000 clones, roughly nine tenths of them present only once. Specimen: peripheral blood, collected on day 0 of AZD1222 vaccination. The source of this sequence is an adult in good health.

The CDR3 is CASRGGRWVAGATYNEQFF. DNA of the CDR3: TGCGCCAGCAGGGGAGGCAGGTGGGTAGCGGGAGCCACCTACAATGAGCAGTTCTTC. This sequence joins TRBV10-2 and TRBJ2-1; TRBD2 aligns across 9 bases. V lost 6 bases, J lost 2 bases, and 17 bases stayed unmatched. The length of the CDR3 is 19 residues. CDR1 WSHSY and CDR2 SAAADI come from the germline V gene.